Listed below are T cell receptor beta chains from one sample, sequenced in a study of cytomegalovirus exposure and HLA in healthy donors. Assay: immunoSEQ multiplex PCR; the TCRdb copy retains only in-frame clones and omits some. The sample has about 120,000 clones, roughly 70% seen once. Sequenced material: PBMCs. Source of these receptors: a woman in her forties in good health and CMV-seropositive. Both conserved end residues are part of each CDR3. The D gene is left open where the match is weak. Clone size appears in some rows only: once, few, many, or a class for an expanded clone.

j_call | v_call | clone_size | d_call | cdr3_aa | cdr3_nt
TRBJ2-7 | TRBV18 | few | . | CASSPTVSYEQYF | TGTGCCAGCTCACCAACAGTCTCCTACGAGCAGTACTTC
TRBJ2-2 | TRBV5-6 | few | TRBD2 | CASSPTSGRINTGELFF | TGTGCCAGCAGCCCGACTAGCGGGAGGATAAACACCGGGGAGCTGTTTTTT
TRBJ2-7 | TRBV7-9 | . | . | CASSSGTLVLYEQYF | TGTGCCAGCAGCTCCGGGACACTGGTCCTCTACGAGCAGTACTTC
TRBJ1-5 | TRBV28 | once | TRBD1 | CASSNRGFDQPQHF | TGTGCCAGCAGTAACAGGGGATTTGATCAGCCCCAGCATTTT
TRBJ1-5 | TRBV30 | . | . | CAWRSGVDQPQHF | TGTGCCTGGAGATCAGGGGTTGATCAGCCCCAGCATTTT
TRBJ1-5 | TRBV6-5 | . | . | CASSYGQLNQPQHF | TGTGCCAGCAGTTACGGGCAGCTGAATCAGCCCCAGCATTTT
TRBJ1-4 | TRBV30 | . | . | CAWRRRPQEKLFF | TGTGCCTGGAGGAGGAGGCCCCAGGAAAAACTGTTTTTT
TRBJ1-1 | TRBV7-9 | . | . | CASSRIMDSEAFF | TGTGCCAGCAGCCGAATCATGGACTCTGAAGCTTTCTTT
TRBJ1-4 | TRBV4-1 | once | TRBD1 | CASSQVGTGSEKLFF | TGCGCCAGCAGCCAAGTCGGGACAGGGAGTGAAAAACTGTTTTTT
TRBJ2-7 | TRBV7-2 | . | TRBD2 | CASSFRLAGTYEQYF | TGTGCCAGCAGCTTCCGACTAGCGGGAACCTACGAGCAGTACTTC
TRBJ1-1 | TRBV9 | . | TRBD1 | CASSSDFTGGNTEAFF | TGTGCCAGCAGCTCGGATTTCACAGGGGGGAACACTGAAGCTTTCTTT
TRBJ1-1 | TRBV10-3 | . | TRBD1 | CAISESFLMPGQKTEAFF | TGTGCCATCAGTGAGTCGTTCCTAATGCCGGGACAGAAGACTGAAGCTTTCTTT
TRBJ2-7 | TRBV5-1 | . | TRBD1 | CASSGTGDSYEQYF | TGCGCCAGCAGCGGGACAGGGGACTCCTACGAGCAGTACTTC
TRBJ2-4 | TRBV19 | once | . | CASSIGSGSRNIQYF | TGTGCCAGTAGTATAGGGTCAGGGTCTCGAAACATTCAGTACTTC
TRBJ2-3 | TRBV7-9 | few | TRBD2 | CASSPIAGSTDTQYF | TGTGCCAGCAGCCCTATAGCGGGGAGCACAGATACGCAGTATTTT
TRBJ2-1 | TRBV6-6 | . | TRBD1 | CASSYSGWDREDEQFF | TGTGCCAGCAGTTACTCGGGATGGGACAGGGAGGATGAGCAGTTCTTC
TRBJ1-1 | TRBV19 | . | . | CASSISSGGNTEAFF | TGTGCCAGTAGTATTTCGTCGGGGGGCAACACTGAAGCTTTCTTT
TRBJ2-3 | TRBV6-5 | . | . | CASSSLYTDTQYF | TGTGCCAGCAGTTCCCTGTACACAGATACGCAGTATTTT
TRBJ2-7 | TRBV5-1 | . | TRBD2 | CASSLGLAGGTYEQYF | TGCGCCAGCAGCTTGGGACTAGCGGGGGGGACCTACGAGCAGTACTTC
TRBJ1-2 | TRBV6-5 | . | TRBD1 | CASSYLEGQGGGYTF | TGTGCCAGCAGTTACTTAGAGGGACAGGGAGGTGGCTACACCTTC
TRBJ1-2 | TRBV15 | . | . | CATSGNQDSLGGYTF | TGTGCCACCAGCGGAAACCAGGACAGTCTCGGGGGCTACACCTTC
TRBJ1-3 | TRBV2 | . | . | CASIAEGSGNTIYF | TGTGCCAGCATTGCTGAGGGCTCTGGAAACACCATATATTTT
TRBJ2-3 | TRBV6-6 | . | . | CASSYTGSDTQYF | TGTGCCAGCAGTTATACAGGGTCAGATACGCAGTATTTT
TRBJ2-1 | TRBV7-2 | . | TRBD2 | CASSSGTSGSSPYNEQFF | TGTGCCAGCAGCTCCGGGACTAGCGGGAGTTCCCCCTACAATGAGCAGTTCTTC
TRBJ2-7 | TRBV7-9 | . | TRBD2 | CASTGGEGSSYEQYF | TGTGCCAGCACCGGGGGGGAGGGTAGCTCCTACGAGCAGTACTTC
TRBJ1-1 | TRBV5-5 | few | . | CASFFQGTEAFF | TGTGCCAGCTTTTTCCAGGGGACTGAAGCTTTCTTT
TRBJ1-5 | TRBV12-5 | . | . | CASGYGGSSNQPQHF | TGTGCTAGTGGCTACGGAGGGAGTAGCAATCAGCCCCAGCATTTT
TRBJ1-1 | TRBV5-1 | . | TRBD1 | CASRSGGTNTEAFF | TGCGCCAGCCGCTCAGGGGGGACGAACACTGAAGCTTTCTTT
TRBJ2-1 | TRBV9 | . | TRBD2 | CASSGLAGGQDWGNEQFF | TGTGCCAGCAGCGGACTAGCGGGGGGGCAGGATTGGGGAAATGAGCAGTTCTTC
TRBJ1-2 | TRBV30 | . | . | CAWSWGGHYGYTF | TGTGCCTGGAGTTGGGGGGGTCACTATGGCTACACCTTC
TRBJ2-5 | TRBV19 | . | . | CASSIALQETQYF | TGTGCCAGTAGTATAGCCCTACAAGAGACCCAGTACTTC
TRBJ2-1 | TRBV19 | . | . | CASGTGGGTKFF | TGTGCCAGTGGTACTGGGGGGGGCACCAAGTTCTTC
TRBJ1-2 | TRBV5-1 | few | . | CASSLGANYGYTF | TGCGCCAGCAGCTTGGGAGCTAACTATGGCTACACCTTC
TRBJ2-2 | TRBV4-3 | . | . | CASSQDLGGGLNTGELFF | TGCGCCAGCAGCCAAGATCTGGGGGGAGGCCTGAACACCGGGGAGCTGTTTTTT
TRBJ2-7 | TRBV5-4 | few | TRBD2 | CASSLSGGAYEQYF | TGTGCCAGCAGCTTAAGCGGGGGGGCCTACGAGCAGTACTTC
TRBJ1-2 | TRBV2 | . | . | CASNDGNYGYTF | TGTGCCAGCAATGACGGTAACTATGGCTACACCTTC
TRBJ1-5 | TRBV19 | . | TRBD1 | CASTTGQGNQPQHF | TGTGCCAGTACCACCGGACAGGGCAATCAGCCCCAGCATTTT
TRBJ1-4 | TRBV30 | few | . | CAWSQRGFSEKLFF | TGTGCCTGGAGTCAAAGGGGGTTTAGTGAAAAACTGTTTTTT
TRBJ2-7 | TRBV7-8 | . | TRBD2 | CASSLKASSGSSWSYEQYF | TGTGCCAGCAGCTTAAAGGCGAGTAGCGGGAGCAGCTGGTCCTACGAGCAGTACTTC
TRBJ1-5 | TRBV30 | . | . | CAWSHSNQPQHF | TGTGCCTGGAGTCATAGCAATCAGCCCCAGCATTTT
TRBJ1-2 | TRBV6-5 | . | . | CASSPSTAYGYTF | TGTGCCAGCAGTCCTTCGACTGCCTATGGCTACACCTTC
TRBJ2-1 | TRBV11-2 | few | . | CASSPLRGWDEQFF | TGTGCCAGCAGCCCTCTAAGGGGGTGGGATGAGCAGTTCTTC
TRBJ1-5 | TRBV5-6 | . | . | CASSLAQGDQPQHF | TGTGCCAGCAGCTTGGCGCAGGGTGATCAGCCCCAGCATTTT
TRBJ2-7 | TRBV30 | . | . | CAWSVTGPYEQYF | TGTGCCTGGAGTGTAACAGGTCCCTACGAGCAGTACTTC
TRBJ1-6 | TRBV27 | . | . | CASSLGENSPLHF | TGTGCCAGCAGTTTAGGAGAGAATTCACCCCTCCACTTT
TRBJ2-2 | TRBV7-2 | . | . | CASSLERGAVWELFF | TGTGCCAGCAGCTTAGAACGGGGGGCAGTGTGGGAGCTGTTTTTT
TRBJ1-1 | TRBV30 | . | TRBD1 | CAWRGLGTAYTEAFF | TGTGCCTGGAGGGGTCTAGGGACAGCATACACTGAAGCTTTCTTT
TRBJ2-7 | TRBV5-4 | . | TRBD1 | CAIKIGTGVYEQYF | TGTGCCATAAAGATCGGGACAGGGGTCTACGAGCAGTACTTC
TRBJ1-2 | TRBV11-2 | . | TRBD1 | CASSFGTGDHYGYTF | TGTGCCAGCAGCTTTGGGACAGGGGATCACTATGGCTACACCTTC
TRBJ2-5 | TRBV7-9 | . | TRBD1 | CASSLGPGQQETQYF | TGTGCCAGCAGCTTAGGGCCGGGACAGCAAGAGACCCAGTACTTC
TRBJ2-1 | TRBV27 | . | TRBD2 | CASSFLAGDFTSNEQFF | TGTGCCAGCAGTTTTCTAGCGGGAGACTTCACAAGTAATGAGCAGTTCTTC
TRBJ1-2 | TRBV19 | few | TRBD1 | CASSRQGVYGYTF | TGTGCCAGTAGTCGACAGGGAGTCTATGGCTACACCTTC
TRBJ2-1 | TRBV7-2 | . | . | CASSFSGVAEQFF | TGTGCCAGCAGCTTCTCGGGGGTAGCGGAGCAGTTCTTC
TRBJ2-1 | TRBV7-3 | . | TRBD2 | CASSLTPGLYNEQFF | TGTGCCAGCAGCTTAACGCCGGGACTATACAATGAGCAGTTCTTC
TRBJ2-2 | TRBV5-1 | . | TRBD1 | CASSSTGSTGELFF | TGCGCCAGCAGCTCGACAGGGTCCACCGGGGAGCTGTTTTTT